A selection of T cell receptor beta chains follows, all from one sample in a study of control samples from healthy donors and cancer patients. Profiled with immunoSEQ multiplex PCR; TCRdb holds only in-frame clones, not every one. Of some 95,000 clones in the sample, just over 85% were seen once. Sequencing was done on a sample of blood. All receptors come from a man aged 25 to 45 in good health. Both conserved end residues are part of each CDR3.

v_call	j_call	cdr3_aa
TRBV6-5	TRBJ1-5	CASSTRLSNQPQHF
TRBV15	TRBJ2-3	CATSREWGGTDTQYF
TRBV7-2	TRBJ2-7	CASSPGPGYEQYF
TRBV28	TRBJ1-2	CASLRTGGFPGYTF
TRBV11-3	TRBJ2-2	CASSLGVEALNTGELFF
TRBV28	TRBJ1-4	CASSSGQENEKLFF
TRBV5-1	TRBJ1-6	CASSLEAGYNSPLHF
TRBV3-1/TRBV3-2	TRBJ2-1	CASSPPPGPSYNEQFF
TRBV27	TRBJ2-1	CASSSLTSGNNEQFF
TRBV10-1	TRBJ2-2	CASIFRGPNTGELFF
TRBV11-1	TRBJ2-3	CASRNLQGGRLDTQYF
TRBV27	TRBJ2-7	CASSPRGLGEQYF
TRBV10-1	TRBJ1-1	CASSPGQATEAFF
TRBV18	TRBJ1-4	CASSVGEKEKLFF
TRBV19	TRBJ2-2	CASSIRPNTGELFF
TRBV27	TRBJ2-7	CASSSLGTSSYEQYF
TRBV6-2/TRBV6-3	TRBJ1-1	CASSYGRMNTEAFF
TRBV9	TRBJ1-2	CASSVGRFNYGYTF
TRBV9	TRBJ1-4	CASSTSGGGFEKLFF
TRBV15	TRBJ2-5	CATSREVAGGPLAETQYF
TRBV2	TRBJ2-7	CASSVGGMAYEQYF
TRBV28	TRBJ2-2	CASSLSVNTGELFF
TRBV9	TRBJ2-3	CASSVEGLGEGTQYF
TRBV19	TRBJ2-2	CASREVRSGELFF
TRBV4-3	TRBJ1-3	CASSREAGTFSGNTIYF
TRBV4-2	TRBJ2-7	CASSSQDYQGYEQYF
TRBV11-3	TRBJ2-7	CASSPPPLAGEQYF
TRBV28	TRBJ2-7	CASSLWRQGKNYEQYF
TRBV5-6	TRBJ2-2	CASSPRQGAGGELFF
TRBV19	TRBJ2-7	CASSATEITYEQYF
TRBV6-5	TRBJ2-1	CASSSSGRVYNEQFF
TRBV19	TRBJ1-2	CATTLGQGTDGYTF
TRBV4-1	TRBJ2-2	CASSPLPGELFF
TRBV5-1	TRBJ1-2	CASSLGTQDGGYTF
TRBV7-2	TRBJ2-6	CASSSSRDITGANVLTF
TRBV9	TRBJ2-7	CASSVQGLAGVYEQYF
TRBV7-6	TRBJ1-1	CASSSRPPIAVISRVTEAFF
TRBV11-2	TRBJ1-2	CASSLDIGRVNGYTF
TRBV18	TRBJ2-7	CASSPGYEQYF
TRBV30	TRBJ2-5	CAWSGETQYF
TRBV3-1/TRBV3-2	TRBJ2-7	CASSPSGNGVYEQYF
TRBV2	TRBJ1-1	CASSESGAVEAFF
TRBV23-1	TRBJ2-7	CASSQSWSYEQYF
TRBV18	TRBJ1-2	CASSPGTDLDYGYTF
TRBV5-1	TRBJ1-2	CASKKEDLNYGYTF
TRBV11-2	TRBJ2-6	CASSHRGSGANVLTF
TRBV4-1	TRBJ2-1	CASSQEFSDRNEQFF